Listed below are T cell receptor beta chains from one sample, sequenced in a study of cytomegalovirus exposure and HLA in healthy donors. Assay used: immunoSEQ multiplex PCR; TCRdb lists only in-frame clones, some missing. The sample has more than 85,000 clones, approximately 90% seen once; the top ten hold around 1.9%. The sequencing input was PBMCs. The receptor set was obtained from a young woman in good health and CMV-seronegative. The CDR3 runs from the conserved cysteine through the conserved F or W. Fields, in order: D gene, clone size, V gene, J gene, CDR3 DNA, CDR3 protein. The D gene is left open where the match is weak. Some rows have no size entry. The others give once, few or many, or a class for an expanded clone.

>NA|NA|TRBV30|TRBJ2-1
TGTGCCTGGAGTGGGACTGGTGACAATGAGCAGTTCTTC
CAWSGTGDNEQFF
>NA|NA|TRBV28|TRBJ1-1
TGTGCCAGCAGTTTAGGGCAGAACACTGAAGCTTTCTTT
CASSLGQNTEAFF
>NA|NA|TRBV27|TRBJ1-5
TGTGCCAGCAGTCCCCTACGGACACTTAATCAGCCCCAGCATTTT
CASSPLRTLNQPQHF
>TRBD2|NA|TRBV4-1|TRBJ2-6
TGCGCCAGCAGCCGCCGAACTAGCGGGGGGGCCGTCGGGGCCAACGTCCTGACTTTC
CASSRRTSGGAVGANVLTF
>TRBD2|NA|TRBV4-3|TRBJ2-2
TGCGCCAGCAGCCAAGATGCGGGGGAGTCATCCGGGGAGCTGTTTTTT
CASSQDAGESSGELFF
>NA|few|TRBV7-2|TRBJ1-1
TGTGCCAGCAGCTCGCTCGAGAGCACTGAAGCTTTCTTT
CASSSLESTEAFF
>TRBD1|NA|TRBV16|TRBJ2-1
TGTGCCAGCAGCCGGACAGGGAGTTTAGGTGAGCAGTTCTTC
CASSRTGSLGEQFF
>NA|NA|TRBV4-3|TRBJ2-3
TGCGCCAGCAGCCAAGACAAGGGGACTTGGGAAGATACGCAGTATTTT
CASSQDKGTWEDTQYF
>TRBD1|NA|TRBV30|TRBJ2-1
TGTGCCTGGAGTTCCGGACAGGGAACGAATGAGCAGTTCTTC
CAWSSGQGTNEQFF
>NA|NA|TRBV9|TRBJ2-3
TGTGCCAGCAGCGTGGAGACAGATACGCAGTATTTT
CASSVETDTQYF
>NA|few|TRBV27|TRBJ1-5
TGTGCCAGCAGTTTACGGGGGAGTCAGCCCCAGCATTTT
CASSLRGSQPQHF
>NA|NA|TRBV28|TRBJ1-2
TGTGCCAGCAGTCCCGAACCGTATATGGCGGTCTATGGCTACACCTTC
CASSPEPYMAVYGYTF
>TRBD2|NA|TRBV30|TRBJ2-7
TGTGCCTGGAGTGTACGGGAGGGCCTGGGTGAGCAGTACTTC
CAWSVREGLGEQYF
>NA|NA|TRBV7-2|TRBJ2-7
TGTGCCAGCAGCCTACAGGGAGTGTCCTACGAGCAGTACTTC
CASSLQGVSYEQYF
>NA|few|TRBV9|TRBJ1-1
TGTGCCAGCAGCGTATCAGGTGAGAACACTGAAGCTTTCTTT
CASSVSGENTEAFF
>TRBD1|NA|TRBV18|TRBJ2-7
TGTGCCAGCTCCCAGGGACAGGGGGCAGGCGAGCAGTACTTC
CASSQGQGAGEQYF
>NA|NA|TRBV11-2|TRBJ2-1
TGTGCCAGCAGACTAGGAAGGGCGGTAAATGAGCAGTTCTTC
CASRLGRAVNEQFF
>NA|NA|TRBV18|TRBJ1-1
TGTGCCAGCTCACTTAATCTACAGGGCACGAACAATGACGCTGAAGCTTTCTTT
CASSLNLQGTNNDAEAFF
>NA|NA|TRBV27|TRBJ2-7
TGTGCCAGCAGTCCCTCGACAGGACGGTTTGGCGAGCAGTACTTC
CASSPSTGRFGEQYF
>NA|NA|TRBV7-6|TRBJ2-7
TGTGCCAGCAGCTTAGAGTTGAGTGGACAAGAGCAGTACTTC
CASSLELSGQEQYF
>TRBD1|NA|TRBV9|TRBJ1-4
TGTGCCAGCAGCGTCGGCAGCCCCAGGGGGAAACTGTTTTTT
CASSVGSPRGKLFF
>NA|NA|TRBV7-3|TRBJ2-1
TGTGCCAGCAGCTTAAGCCAAGGGGTAGTCTATGAGCAGTTCTTC
CASSLSQGVVYEQFF